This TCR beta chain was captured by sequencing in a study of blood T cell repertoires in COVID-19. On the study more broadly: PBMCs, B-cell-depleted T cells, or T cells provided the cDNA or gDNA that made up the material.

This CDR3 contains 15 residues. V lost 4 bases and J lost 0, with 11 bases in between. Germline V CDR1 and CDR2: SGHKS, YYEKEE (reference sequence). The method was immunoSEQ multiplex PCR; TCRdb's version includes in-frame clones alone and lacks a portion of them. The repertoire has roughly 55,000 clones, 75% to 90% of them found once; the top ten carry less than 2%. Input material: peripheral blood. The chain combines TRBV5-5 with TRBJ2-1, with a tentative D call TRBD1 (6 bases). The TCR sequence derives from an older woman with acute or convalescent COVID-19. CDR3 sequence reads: CASSRQENSYNEQFF. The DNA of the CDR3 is TGTGCCAGCAGCAGACAGGAGAACTCCTACAATGAGCAGTTCTTC.